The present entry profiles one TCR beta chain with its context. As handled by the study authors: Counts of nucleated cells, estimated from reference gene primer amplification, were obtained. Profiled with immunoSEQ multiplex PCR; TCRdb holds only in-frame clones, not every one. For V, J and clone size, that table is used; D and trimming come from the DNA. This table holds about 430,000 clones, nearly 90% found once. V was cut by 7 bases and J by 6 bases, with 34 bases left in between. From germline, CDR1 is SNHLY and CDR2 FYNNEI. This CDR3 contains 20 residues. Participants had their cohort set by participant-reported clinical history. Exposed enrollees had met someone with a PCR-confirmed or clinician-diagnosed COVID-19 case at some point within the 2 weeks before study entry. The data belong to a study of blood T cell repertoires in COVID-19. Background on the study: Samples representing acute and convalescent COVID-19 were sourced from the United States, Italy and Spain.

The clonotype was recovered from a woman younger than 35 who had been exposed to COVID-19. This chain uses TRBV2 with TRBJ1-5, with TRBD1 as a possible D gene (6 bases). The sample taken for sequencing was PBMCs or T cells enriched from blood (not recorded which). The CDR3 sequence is CASTFAIGAGDPAMVQPQHF. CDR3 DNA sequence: TGTGCCAGCACCTTCGCGATCGGGGCAGGGGACCCCGCGATGGTTCAGCCCCAGCATTTT.